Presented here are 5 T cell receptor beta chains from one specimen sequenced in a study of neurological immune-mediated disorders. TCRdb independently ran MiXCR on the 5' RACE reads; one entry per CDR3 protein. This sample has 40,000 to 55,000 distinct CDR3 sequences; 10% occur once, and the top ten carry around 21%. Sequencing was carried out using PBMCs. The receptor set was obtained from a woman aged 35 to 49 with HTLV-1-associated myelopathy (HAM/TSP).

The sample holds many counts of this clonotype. The CDR3 loop is CASSSTGGPGNTIYF. The CDR3 nucleotides are TGCGCCAGCAGCTCCACAGGAGGGCCCGGAAACACCATATATTTT. This chain connects TRBV5-1 to TRBJ1-3, with D perhaps TRBD1 (5 bases). The CDR3 spans 15 residues. Germline CDR1 reads SGHRS; CDR2 reads YFSETQ. Trimming took 3 bases from V and 4 from J, leaving 14 bases between them.

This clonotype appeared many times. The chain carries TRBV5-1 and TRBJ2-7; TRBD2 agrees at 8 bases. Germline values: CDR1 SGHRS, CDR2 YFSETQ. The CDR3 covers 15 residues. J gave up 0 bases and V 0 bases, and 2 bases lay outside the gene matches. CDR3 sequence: CASSLASGSSYEQYF. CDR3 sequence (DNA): TGCGCCAGCAGCTTGGCGAGCGGGAGCTCCTACGAGCAGTACTTC.

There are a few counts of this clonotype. The CDR3 sequence: CASSAGSNYGYTF. CDR3 coding DNA: TGTGCCAGCAGCGCGGGGTCTAACTATGGCTACACCTTC. V is TRBV25-1 and J is TRBJ1-2, with unresolved D. The length of the CDR3 is 13 residues. Germline CDR1 MGHDK, CDR2 SYGVNS. With 6 bases removed from V and 0 bases from J, the gap between germline ends came to 8 bases.

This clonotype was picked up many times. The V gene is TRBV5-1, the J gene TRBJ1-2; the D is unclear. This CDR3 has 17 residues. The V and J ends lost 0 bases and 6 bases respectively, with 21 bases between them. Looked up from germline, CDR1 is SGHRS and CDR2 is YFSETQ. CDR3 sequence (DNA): TGCGCCAGCAGCTTGGCCAAGGGTCCAGGAAGGTTGGATGGCTACACCTTC. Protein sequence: CASSLAKGPGRLDGYTF.

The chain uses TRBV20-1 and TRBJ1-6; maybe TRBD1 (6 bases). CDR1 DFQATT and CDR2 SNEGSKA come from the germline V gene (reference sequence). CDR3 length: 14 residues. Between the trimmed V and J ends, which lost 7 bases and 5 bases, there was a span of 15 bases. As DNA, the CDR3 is TGCAGTGGCCGATCAGGGGCCGATAATTCACCCCTCCACTTT. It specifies CSGRSGADNSPLHF.